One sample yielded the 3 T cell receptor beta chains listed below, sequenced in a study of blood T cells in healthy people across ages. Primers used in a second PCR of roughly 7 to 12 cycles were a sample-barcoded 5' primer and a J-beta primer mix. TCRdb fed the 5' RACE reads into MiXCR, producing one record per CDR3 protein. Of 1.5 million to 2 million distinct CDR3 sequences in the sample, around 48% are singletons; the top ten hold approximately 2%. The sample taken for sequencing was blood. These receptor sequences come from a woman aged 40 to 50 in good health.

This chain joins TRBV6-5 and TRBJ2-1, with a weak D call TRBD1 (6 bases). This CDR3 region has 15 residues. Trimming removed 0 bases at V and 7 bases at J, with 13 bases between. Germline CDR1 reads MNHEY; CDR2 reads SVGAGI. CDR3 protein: CASSYSGGARNEQFF. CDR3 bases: TGTGCCAGCAGTTACTCTGGGGGCGCGAGAAATGAGCAGTTCTTC.

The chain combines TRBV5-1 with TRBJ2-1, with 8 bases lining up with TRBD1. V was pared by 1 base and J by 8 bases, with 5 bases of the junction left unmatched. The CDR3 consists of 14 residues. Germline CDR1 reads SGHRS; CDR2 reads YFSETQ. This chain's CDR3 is CASSLYRGTDEQFF. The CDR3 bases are TGCGCCAGCAGCTTGTACAGGGGGACGGATGAGCAGTTCTTC.

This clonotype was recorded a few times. The CDR3 bases are TGTGCCAGCACCATCGGTAGGCCACTAGCCAAAAACATTCAGTACTTC. Amino acids: CASTIGRPLAKNIQYF. V gene TRBV28 combines with J gene TRBJ2-4; D call uncertain. CDR1 is MDHEN and CDR2 is SYDVKM in the germline V gene. V shed 7 bases and J shed 0 bases, with 16 bases lying between them. The length of the CDR3 is 16 residues. Supplemented by reference TRBV28 and TRBJ2-4, the full variable domain reads DVKVTQSSRYLVKRTGEKVFLECVQDMDHENMFWYRQDPGLGLRLIYFSYDVKMKEKGDIPEGYSVSREKKERFSLILESASTNQTSMYLCASTIGRPLAKNIQYFGAGTRLSVL.